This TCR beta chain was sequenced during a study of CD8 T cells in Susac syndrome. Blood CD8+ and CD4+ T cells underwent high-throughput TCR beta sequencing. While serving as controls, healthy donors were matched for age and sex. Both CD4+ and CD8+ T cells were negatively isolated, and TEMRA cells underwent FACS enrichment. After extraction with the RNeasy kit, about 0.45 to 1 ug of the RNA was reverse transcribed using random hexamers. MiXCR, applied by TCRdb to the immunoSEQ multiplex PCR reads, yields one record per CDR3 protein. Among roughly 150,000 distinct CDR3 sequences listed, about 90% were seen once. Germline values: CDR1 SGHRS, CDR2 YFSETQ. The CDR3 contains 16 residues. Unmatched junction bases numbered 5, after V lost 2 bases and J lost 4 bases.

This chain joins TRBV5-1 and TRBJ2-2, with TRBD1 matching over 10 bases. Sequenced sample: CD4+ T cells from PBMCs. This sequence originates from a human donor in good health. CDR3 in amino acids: CASSFTRQGATGELFF. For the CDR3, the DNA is TGCGCCAGCAGCTTCACCCGACAGGGGGCCACCGGGGAGCTGTTTTTT.